Below are 17 T cell receptor beta chains sequenced from a single sample in a study of radiation and T cells in renal cell carcinoma. Profiled with immunoSEQ multiplex PCR; TCRdb holds only in-frame clones, not every one. Among approximately 21,000 clones, around 46% were seen once, and the ten largest hold more than 15%. The treatment: 15 Gy SBRT to primary tumor, nephrectomy 4 weeks later. The source was tumor tissue, collected from a patient whose treatment included radiotherapy and nephrectomy. These receptors were taken from a woman aged 50 to 60 with renal cell carcinoma.

This clone has a handful of counts. This chain connects TRBV6-5 to TRBJ2-6; no clear D. V lost 0 bases and J lost 0, with 6 bases in between. Per the germline V gene, CDR1 is MNHEY and CDR2 is SVGAGI. This CDR3 has 16 residues. CDR3 loop: CASSYSGGSGANVLTF. In DNA, the CDR3 is TGTGCCAGCAGTTACTCGGGTGGCTCTGGGGCCAACGTCCTGACTTTC.

The CDR3 loop reads CASSQYRDRGEKLFF. CDR3 DNA: TGTGCCAGCAGCCAATACCGGGACAGGGGTGAAAAACTGTTTTTT. The gene calls are TRBV4-2 and TRBJ1-4; 10 nucleotides match TRBD1. The CDR3 contains 15 residues. Germline loops: CDR1 LGHNA, CDR2 YNFKEQ. J lost 7 bases, V lost 2 bases, and 4 bases had no gene match.

This sequence joins TRBV28 and TRBJ1-3, with 9 bases fitting TRBD1. CDR1 and CDR2 from the germline V gene are MDHEN and SYDVKM. This CDR3 contains 18 residues. The trim removed 8 bases at V and 11 bases at J, leaving 25 bases unmatched. The CDR3 region has the DNA TGTGCCAGCTCCGCTATATTCCGCTGGACAGGGGAGGGGGGTTCCATATATTTT. This translates into CASSAIFRWTGEGGSIYF.

V usage is TRBV6-5 and J usage is TRBJ2-3; D unresolved. Germline CDR1 is MNHEY and CDR2 is SVGAGI. The CDR3 runs to 14 residues. Trimming stripped 5 bases from V and 3 bases from J, with 12 bases between. The CDR3 spells CASSPGSRTDTQYF. The DNA of the CDR3 is TGTGCCAGCAGTCCGGGTAGCAGAACAGATACGCAGTATTTT.

This clone is deemed medium-sized. The chain links TRBV4-3 to TRBJ2-6; D is undetermined. V lost 0 bases, J lost 2 bases, and 11 bases lay in between. This CDR3 has 17 residues. The V gene's germline CDR1 is LGHNA and CDR2 YSLEER. CDR3 bases: TGCGCCAGCAGCCAAGATCGACGGATGGCTGGGGCCAACGTCCTGACTTTC. Amino acid sequence: CASSQDRRMAGANVLTF.

The V gene is TRBV7-2, the J gene TRBJ1-2; D ambiguous. Trimming cost V 0 bases and J 5 bases, with 13 bases left between them. Germline V gene data show CDR1 as SGHTA and CDR2 as FQGNSA. The CDR3 runs to 15 residues. The CDR3, as DNA: TGTGCCAGCAGCTTAGCGGCTGGTCCCCGTTATGGCTACACCTTC. It is translated as CASSLAAGPRYGYTF. Full variable domain (rest looked up from reference TRBV7-2 and TRBJ1-2): GAGVSQSPSNKVTEKGKDVELRCDPISGHTALYWYRQSLGQGLEFLIYFQGNSAPDKSGLPSDRFSAERTGGSVSTLTIQRTQQEDSAVYLCASSLAAGPRYGYTFGSGTRLTVV.

A few counts support this clone. The chain couples TRBV11-1 to TRBJ1-1; 9 bases align to TRBD1. V was pared by 2 bases and J by 7 bases, with 11 bases of the junction left unmatched. CDR3 length equals 16 residues. Germline assignment: CDR1 SGHAT and CDR2 FQDESV (reference sequence). CDR3 in amino acids: CASSLSPTPGQGEAFF. DNA for the CDR3: TGTGCCAGCAGCTTATCCCCCACCCCGGGACAGGGTGAAGCTTTCTTT.

With regard to this clone: As the CDR3 is not closed by the conserved phenylalanine or tryptophan, this likely results from a read error. V is TRBV4-3 and J is TRBJ1-1; D possibly corresponds to TRBD1 (5 bases). V gave up 4 bases and J gave up 5 bases, with 17 bases separating them. The CDR3 totals 15 residues. Germline lookup yields CDR1 LGHNA and CDR2 YSLEER. The CDR3: CASSPKQDFKTEAFL. In DNA, the CDR3 is TGCGCCAGCAGCCCCAAACAGGATTTCAAGACTGAAGCTTTCCTT.

This clone is medium-sized. The J gene is TRBJ2-5, the V gene TRBV7-8; TRBD1 agrees at 7 bases. The V segment lost 5 bases and the J segment 2 bases; nucleotides outside the gene matches: 5. Looked up from germline, CDR1 is SGHVS and CDR2 is FQNEAQ. This CDR3 contains 14 residues. The CDR3 loop reads CASSPRDSQETQYF. CDR3 in DNA: TGTGCCAGCAGCCCTAGGGACAGTCAAGAGACCCAGTACTTC.

V is TRBV5-1 and J is TRBJ1-2; tentative D call: TRBD1 (5 bases). Trimming left V 4 bases short and J 4 bases short, with 17 bases between. The CDR3 length is 15 residues. CDR1 is SGHRS and CDR2 is YFSETQ in the germline V gene. CDR3 in amino acids: CASSDSQRGSYGYTF. DNA of the CDR3: TGCGCCAGCAGCGATAGCCAAAGGGGATCCTATGGCTACACCTTC.

The chain combines TRBV18 with TRBJ2-3, with D perhaps matching TRBD2 (6 bases). The CDR3 sequence is 15 residues long. CDR1 KGHSH and CDR2 LQKENI come from the germline V gene. V was cut by 1 base and J by 0 bases, with 8 bases left in between. CDR3 nucleotides: TGTGCCAGCTCACCACTAGCGGCTAGCACAGATACGCAGTATTTT. Protein product: CASSPLAASTDTQYF.

The chain has TRBV25-1 and TRBJ2-1; D is perhaps TRBD2 (6 bases). Germline assignment: CDR1 MGHDK and CDR2 SYGVNS. Trimming stripped 3 bases from V and 0 bases from J, with 18 bases between. The CDR3 runs to 18 residues. The CDR3 coding sequence is TGTGCCAGCAGTGAGTTCCGGAGGGGAAGGAGCTCCTACAATGAGCAGTTCTTC. Residues: CASSEFRRGRSSYNEQFF.

This chain links TRBV6-1 with TRBJ2-7, with 10 bases matching TRBD2. The CDR3 has 16 residues. The V gene end was trimmed by 2 bases and the J gene end by 7 bases; junction bases not matched to a gene: 11. Germline V gene sequence: CDR1 MNHNS, CDR2 SASEGT. DNA for the CDR3: TGTGCCAGCAGTGAACTTTGGACTAGCGGCCTAAGGGAGCAGTACTTC. Protein product: CASSELWTSGLREQYF.

This chain joins TRBV6-4 and TRBJ2-2; D call uncertain. This CDR3 contains 11 residues. CDR1 MRHNA and CDR2 SNTAGT come from the germline V gene. Deletions cut 7 bases from V and 5 bases from J, with 5 bases between. This CDR3 reads CASMVTGELFF. The CDR3, as DNA: TGTGCCAGCATGGTAACCGGGGAGCTGTTTTTT.

The chain has TRBV19 and TRBJ1-4; D is possibly TRBD1 (6 bases). Trimming shortened V by 4 bases and J by 6 bases, and 12 bases separated the two germline ends. The CDR3 has 14 amino acids. The germline V gene has CDR1 LNHDA and CDR2 SQIVND (reference sequence). CDR3 in amino acids: CASSRGAGYEKLFF. In DNA, the CDR3 is TGTGCCAGTAGTAGGGGGGCCGGCTATGAAAAACTGTTTTTT.

The chain has TRBV7-9 and TRBJ1-6, with D maybe TRBD1 (6 bases). Germline lookup yields CDR1 SEHNR and CDR2 FQNEAQ (reference sequence). CDR3 size: 16 residues. V was shortened by 1 base and J by 4 bases, with 11 bases between the two germline ends. The CDR3 protein is CASSLGGTPYNSPLHF. As DNA, the CDR3 is TGTGCCAGCAGCTTAGGGGGGACACCGTATAATTCACCCCTCCACTTT.

V and J are TRBV5-4 and TRBJ2-3; possibly TRBD1 for D (7 bases). CDR3 length equals 15 residues. Germline V CDR1 and CDR2: SGHNT, YYREEE (reference sequence). Trimming took off 4 bases at V and 3 bases at J, with 15 bases between the two ends. The CDR3 DNA follows: TGTGCCAGCAGCCCCGCAGGGGGGCCGACAGATACGCAGTATTTT. Translation gives CASSPAGGPTDTQYF.